One T cell receptor beta chain is described in this entry. Its antigen remains unidentified. The data were taken from a study of monozygotic twins with inflammatory bowel disease. Study-wide findings and caveats: Distinguishing T cell subtypes was not possible.

Germline CDR1 reads SGHRS; CDR2 reads YFSETQ. The CDR3 is 16 amino acids. Collection of a roughly 2.3 ml blood sample took place per donor. Template switching incorporated UMIs with a 6-nucleotide sample barcode. Reprocessing the 5' RACE reads, TCRdb reports a single entry for every CDR3 protein and omits DNA. This table holds fewer than 350,000 distinct CDR3 sequences. V usage is TRBV5-1 and J usage is TRBJ2-1; TCRdb's assignment of TRBD1 cannot be checked, as there is no DNA. Sequenced: blood. This receptor was taken from a human donor with ulcerative colitis or Crohn's disease, or a healthy co-twin of an affected twin (not recorded which). CDR3 residues: CASSLRQGPKNNEQFF.